What follows are 30 T cell receptor beta chains derived from one specimen sequenced in a study of OX40 agonist ivuxolimab in advanced cancers. Clones were sequenced by immunoSEQ multiplex PCR, and TCRdb holds only the in-frame ones, with some missing. Of fewer than 85,000 clones in the sample, over 75% are singletons; the top ten hold less than 8%. Sequenced material: CD4+ or CD8+ T cells sorted from blood, taken in a trial of the OX40 agonist ivuxolimab. The receptor source for this set is an adult with an advanced solid tumor such as melanoma, head and neck, liver or kidney cancer.

V and J are TRBV28 and TRBJ1-5; TRBD1 might be the D (6 bases). Germline V gene data show CDR1 as MDHEN and CDR2 as SYDVKM. This CDR3 is built from 15 residues. V lost 2 bases and J 3 bases, leaving 11 bases between the germline ends. The CDR3 nucleotides read TGTGCCAGCAGTTTAGGACAGACCCTCAATCAGCCCCAGCATTTT. Translated, it gives CASSLGQTLNQPQHF.

The chain's CDR3 is CASSSGREEYF. The DNA of the CDR3 is TGTGCCAGCAGTTCCGGGAGGGAGGAGTACTTC. The chain joins TRBV27 to TRBJ2-7; 8 bases are a match to TRBD2. Germline loops: CDR1 MNHEY, CDR2 SMNVEV (reference sequence). The V segment lost 4 bases and the J segment 11 bases; nucleotides outside the gene matches: 4. This CDR3 has 11 residues.

The chain recombines TRBV9 with TRBJ1-3; D uncertain. V was shortened by 0 bases and J by 0 bases, with 10 bases between the two germline ends. Germline CDR1 SGDLS, CDR2 YYNGEE. The CDR3 covers 16 residues. CDR3 nucleotides: TGTGCCAGCAGCGTAGGGGATCCGAGCTCTGGAAACACCATATATTTT. Translating gives CASSVGDPSSGNTIYF.

The chain carries TRBV4-3 and TRBJ2-1, with 8 bases aligning to TRBD2. This CDR3 is 16 amino acids long. The germline V gene has CDR1 LGHNA and CDR2 YSLEER. V shed 1 base, J shed 8 bases, and the junction held 10 bases outside the gene matches. CDR3 coding DNA: TGCGCCAGCAGCCAAGTAGCGAGCGGGAGTAGGTATGAGCAGTTCTTC. Protein: CASSQVASGSRYEQFF.

V is TRBV29-1 and J is TRBJ2-3, with D possibly TRBD1 on 6 matching bases. V gave up 7 bases and J gave up 2 bases, with 13 bases separating them. The CDR3 runs 13 residues. Germline V CDR1 and CDR2: SQVTM, ANQGSEA. DNA of the CDR3: TGCAGCGCCCAGGGGTTCGACACAGATACGCAGTATTTT. Translated: CSAQGFDTDTQYF.

The V gene is TRBV6-6, the J gene TRBJ1-2; D remains unclear. The V gene's germline CDR1 is MNHNY and CDR2 SVGAGI (reference sequence). Trimming stripped 5 bases from V and 0 bases from J, with 7 bases between. The CDR3 spans 13 residues. The CDR3 sequence is CASSPGSNYGYTF. The CDR3 region has the DNA TGTGCCAGCAGTCCTGGTTCTAACTATGGCTACACCTTC.

This chain links TRBV9 with TRBJ2-7; 10 bases line up with TRBD1. V was clipped by 4 bases and J by 6 bases; unmatched bases: 4. The CDR3 covers 13 residues. Germline CDR1 and CDR2: SGDLS and YYNGEE. CDR3 amino acids: CASSRQGAGEQYF. The CDR3 coding sequence is TGTGCCAGCAGCCGACAGGGGGCAGGCGAGCAGTACTTC.

The chain is built from TRBV2 and TRBJ1-1; a weak D match, TRBD1 (5 bases). Germline V gene lookup returns CDR1 SNHLY and CDR2 FYNNEI. Trimming removed 3 bases from V and 4 bases from J, with 12 bases in between. This CDR3 spans 14 amino acids. CDR3 in amino acids: CASSDKQGGTEAFF. In nucleotides, the CDR3 is TGTGCCAGCAGTGATAAGCAGGGTGGCACTGAAGCTTTCTTT.

The genes are TRBV10-1 and TRBJ2-7; 13 positions match TRBD2. Trimming removed 3 bases from V and 6 bases from J; junction bases left unmatched: 5. The CDR3 covers 15 residues. Germline CDR1 is WNHNN and CDR2 is SYGVQD (reference sequence). CDR3 bases: TGCGCCAGCAGTGATTCCGGACTAGCGGGAGCCGAGCAGTACTTC. Its protein product is CASSDSGLAGAEQYF.

This sequence joins TRBV11-1 and TRBJ2-1, with 13 bases lining up with TRBD2. J gave up 5 bases and V 7 bases, and 11 bases lay outside the gene matches. Per germline, CDR1 SGHAT and CDR2 FQDESV (reference sequence). CDR3 size: 17 residues. As DNA, the CDR3 is TGTGCCAGCACCTTCCTCCCGGGGACTAGCGGGAACAATGAGCAGTTCTTC. Translating it yields CASTFLPGTSGNNEQFF.

The CDR3: CASSEAGTGSGYTF. The CDR3 DNA reads TGTGCCAGCAGTGAAGCGGGGACAGGGAGTGGCTACACCTTC. The chain joins TRBV6-1 to TRBJ1-2; 9 nucleotides match TRBD1. Germline V lookup: CDR1 MNHNS, CDR2 SASEGT. The CDR3 is 14 residues long. After removal of 0 bases from V and 7 bases from J, the junction contained 3 bases not matched to a gene.

The chain joins TRBV2 to TRBJ2-5; 8 nucleotides align to TRBD1. There are 14 residues in the CDR3. The trim removed 4 bases at V and 6 bases at J, leaving 7 bases unmatched. Germline V lookup: CDR1 SNHLY, CDR2 FYNNEI. CDR3 nucleotide sequence: TGTGCCAGCAGTGGAGGCAGGGGGCTGAAGACCCAGTACTTC. It codes for CASSGGRGLKTQYF.

The V and J genes are TRBV5-1 and TRBJ1-5, with D possibly TRBD1 on 6 matching bases. Germline CDR1 and CDR2: SGHRS and YFSETQ. With 5 bases removed from V and 6 bases from J, the gap between germline ends came to 18 bases. CDR3 length: 15 residues. CDR3 nucleotide sequence: TGCGCCAGCAGTCAGGACGGGGGGCAGGGTCAGCCCCAGCATTTT. Amino acids: CASSQDGGQGQPQHF. The full variable domain, in which reference TRBV5-1 and TRBJ1-5 provide the parts outside the CDR3, is KAGVTQTPRYLIKTRGQQVTLSCSPISGHRSVSWYQQTPGQGLQFLFEYFSETQRNKGNFPGRFSGRQFSNSRSEMNVSTLELGDSALYLCASSQDGGQGQPQHFGDGTRLSIL.

This chain uses TRBV2 with TRBJ2-5; 15 positions agree with TRBD2. The CDR3 sequence is 16 residues long. J lost 5 bases, V lost 6 bases, and 7 bases had no gene match. The germline gives CDR1 SNHLY, CDR2 FYNNEI. CDR3: CASSLGLAGGKETQYF. The CDR3 nucleotides are TGTGCCAGCAGCTTGGGACTAGCGGGGGGTAAGGAGACCCAGTACTTC. Together with reference TRBV2 and TRBJ2-5, the CDR3 gives the full variable domain: EPEVTQTPSHQVTQMGQEVILRCVPISNHLYFYWYRQILGQKVEFLVSFYNNEISEKSEIFDDQFSVERPDGSNFTLKIRSTKLEDSAMYFCASSLGLAGGKETQYFGPGTRLLVL.

The gene calls are TRBV6-5 and TRBJ1-1, with unresolved D. Germline V lookup: CDR1 MNHEY, CDR2 SVGAGI. Trimming cost V 8 bases and J 6 bases, with 16 bases left between them. This CDR3 spans 13 amino acids. As DNA, the CDR3 is TGTGCCAGCGCCCTCTCGTCGGTTCCTGAAGCTTTCTTT. Translated: CASALSSVPEAFF.

This chain links TRBV18 with TRBJ1-1; the match to TRBD1 covers 8 bases. The CDR3 is made up of 15 amino acids. V lost 4 bases, J lost 1 base, and 5 bases stayed unmatched. Germline CDR1 is KGHSH and CDR2 is LQKENI. The CDR3 DNA reads TGTGCCAGCTCACACTCCGGGACAGGGAACACTGAAGCTTTCTTT. Translating it yields CASSHSGTGNTEAFF.

This sequence joins TRBV28 and TRBJ2-1; no clear D gene. The germline CDR1 and CDR2 sequences are MDHEN and SYDVKM. The CDR3 has 12 amino acids. V was cut by 2 bases and J by 5 bases, with 4 bases left in between. The CDR3 DNA sequence: TGTGCCAGCAGTTTAGGCGACAATGAGCAGTTCTTC. This translates into CASSLGDNEQFF.

Note on this clone: Other DNA sequences in the same sample also yield this CDR3. V is TRBV4-2 and J is TRBJ2-1; TRBD2 matches 15 bases. This CDR3 spans 18 amino acids. Germline V gene sequence: CDR1 LGHNA, CDR2 YNFKEQ. V trimming: 4 bases; J trimming: 6 bases; junction bases outside the gene matches: 10. CDR3 DNA sequence: TGTGCCAGCAGCCGAGGCGGACTAGCGGGGGGGCCTAGCAATGAGCAGTTCTTC. Encoded protein: CASSRGGLAGGPSNEQFF.

This clone came up a few times. CDR3 nucleotide sequence: TGTGCCAGCAGTTTATCGGGCAATATGAACACTGAAGCTTTCTTT. It codes for CASSLSGNMNTEAFF. The chain uses TRBV27 and TRBJ1-1; D gene ambiguous. Deletions cut 0 bases from V and 0 bases from J, with 8 bases between. Looked up from germline, CDR1 is MNHEY and CDR2 is SMNVEV (reference sequence). The CDR3 loop spans 15 amino acids.

The J gene is TRBJ1-1, the V gene TRBV7-9; tentatively, D is TRBD1 (6 bases). The V and J ends lost 2 bases and 5 bases respectively, with 15 bases between them. The germline V gene has CDR1 SEHNR and CDR2 FQNEAQ (reference sequence). The CDR3 extends over 15 amino acids. This CDR3 is CASSLRGRGSTEAFF. CDR3 sequence (DNA): TGTGCCAGCAGCTTACGAGGGAGGGGGAGTACTGAAGCTTTCTTT.

The rearrangement uses TRBV9 and TRBJ2-2, with 8 nucleotides matching TRBD2. CDR3 length: 15 amino acids. Germline CDR1 and CDR2: SGDLS and YYNGEE. With V trimmed by 0 bases and J by 6 bases, 4 bases remained unmatched. The CDR3 region has the DNA TGTGCCAGCAGCGTAGCCGGGGGGGAACCCGGGGAGCTGTTTTTT. Protein product: CASSVAGGEPGELFF.

This chain connects TRBV18 to TRBJ2-1, with TRBD2 identical over 11 bases. CDR1 KGHSH and CDR2 LQKENI come from the germline V gene. The CDR3 extends over 17 amino acids. With 2 bases clipped from V and 5 bases from J, the junction kept 8 bases outside the gene matches. CDR3 nucleotides: TGTGCCAGCTCACCATTTAGGGGACTAGCGGAAAACAATGAGCAGTTCTTC. Amino acid sequence: CASSPFRGLAENNEQFF.

The chain recombines TRBV27 with TRBJ2-5, with a tentative D call TRBD2 (6 bases). Germline V gives CDR1 MNHEY, CDR2 SMNVEV (reference sequence). The V end was cut by 5 bases, the J end by 5 bases, with 15 bases between. CDR3 length: 14 residues. This CDR3 is CASSPGVLGETQYF. The CDR3 region has the DNA TGTGCCAGCAGTCCGGGGGTCTTGGGCGAGACCCAGTACTTC.

In this sample, this clone turned up a few times. The chain uses TRBV25-1 and TRBJ2-5; D gene unclear. This CDR3 comprises 12 residues. Germline V gene lookup returns CDR1 MGHDK and CDR2 SYGVNS. Trimming cost V 4 bases and J 1 base, with 4 bases left between them. The CDR3 region has the DNA TGTGCCAGCAGTGCCAGCCAAGAGACCCAGTACTTC. It specifies CASSASQETQYF. Looking up the rest from reference TRBV25-1 and TRBJ2-5 gives the full variable domain: EADIYQTPRYLVIGTGKKITLECSQTMGHDKMYWYQQDPGMELHLIHYSYGVNSTEKGDLSSESTVSRIRTEHFPLTLESARPSHTSQYLCASSASQETQYFGPGTRLLVL.

The V gene is TRBV6-4, the J gene TRBJ1-1; D is undetermined. CDR1 is MRHNA and CDR2 is SNTAGT in the germline V gene. Trimming pared 5 bases from V and 5 bases from J, leaving 12 bases between. CDR3 length equals 13 residues. The CDR3 here is CASSSTLWTEAFF. The CDR3 coding sequence is TGTGCCAGCAGTAGCACCCTGTGGACTGAAGCTTTCTTT.

V is TRBV4-1 and J is TRBJ2-3; D perhaps matches TRBD1 (6 bases). The CDR3 spans 15 residues. Germline V gene lookup returns CDR1 MGHRA and CDR2 YSYEKL. Trimming cost V 2 bases and J 4 bases, with 13 bases left between them. CDR3 sequence reads: CASSQPTGRPDTQYF. The CDR3 DNA sequence: TGCGCCAGCAGCCAACCGACAGGACGGCCAGATACGCAGTATTTT.

V gene TRBV6-1 combines with J gene TRBJ1-1; D may be TRBD1 (6 bases). Germline lookup yields CDR1 MNHNS and CDR2 SASEGT. V dropped 5 bases and J dropped 1 base, with 11 bases sitting between them. This CDR3 is built from 14 residues. In DNA, the CDR3 is TGTGCCAGCAGTATAGACAGGTCGAACACTGAAGCTTTCTTT. Residues: CASSIDRSNTEAFF.

J is TRBJ1-4 and V is TRBV10-1; D possibly corresponds to TRBD1 (6 bases). This CDR3 has 14 amino acids. The germline V and J ends were trimmed by 4 bases and 8 bases, with 14 bases remaining between them. Looked up from germline, CDR1 is WNHNN and CDR2 is SYGVQD (reference sequence). Written as DNA, the CDR3 is TGCGCCAGCAGTGCGGGGGGGGCAGGGGAAAAACTGTTTTTT. Translated, it gives CASSAGGAGEKLFF.

This chain connects TRBV10-3 to TRBJ1-4; TRBD1 might be the D (6 bases). CDR3 length: 14 residues. Trimming removed 3 bases at V and 8 bases at J, with 13 bases between. Germline CDR1 ENHRY, CDR2 SYGVKD. The CDR3 sequence is CAISEDGTKEKLFF. The CDR3 DNA reads TGTGCCATCAGTGAAGACGGGACAAAAGAAAAACTGTTTTTT.

V is TRBV20-1 and J is TRBJ2-2; D perhaps matches TRBD2 (5 bases). CDR3 length: 11 residues. The germline CDR1 and CDR2 sequences are DFQATT and SNEGSKA (reference sequence). V dropped 5 bases and J dropped 7 bases, with 8 bases sitting between them. The CDR3 DNA is TGCAGTGCTGGTCGGGGCGGGGAGCTGTTTTTT. Translation gives CSAGRGGELFF.